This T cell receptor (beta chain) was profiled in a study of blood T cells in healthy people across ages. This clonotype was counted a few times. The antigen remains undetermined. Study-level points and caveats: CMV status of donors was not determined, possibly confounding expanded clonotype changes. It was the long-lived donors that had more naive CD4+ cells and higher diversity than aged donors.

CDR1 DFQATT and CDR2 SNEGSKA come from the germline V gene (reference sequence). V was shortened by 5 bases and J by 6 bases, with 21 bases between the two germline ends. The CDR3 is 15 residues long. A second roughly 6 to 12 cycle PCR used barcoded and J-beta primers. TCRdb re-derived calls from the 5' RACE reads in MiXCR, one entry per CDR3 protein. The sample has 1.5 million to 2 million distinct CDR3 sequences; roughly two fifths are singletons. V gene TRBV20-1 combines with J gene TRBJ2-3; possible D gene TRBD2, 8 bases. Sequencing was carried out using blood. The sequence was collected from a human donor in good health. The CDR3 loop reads CSAVRQGLVGDTQYF. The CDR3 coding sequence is TGCAGTGCTGTGCGACAGGGACTAGTCGGGGATACGCAGTATTTT.